One sample yielded the 32 T cell receptor beta chains listed below, sequenced in a study of STAT5B mutations in CD4+ large granular lymphocyte leukemia. Profiled with immunoSEQ multiplex PCR; TCRdb holds only in-frame clones, not every one. The sample holds more than 30,000 clones, approximately 91% seen once. The sequenced material came from CD4+ T cells from blood buffy coats. These receptors were taken from a human donor in good health.

This clone was recorded only once. The genes are TRBV7-2 and TRBJ2-6; D possibly corresponds to TRBD1 (6 bases). The V gene's germline CDR1 is SGHTA and CDR2 FQGNSA. V dropped 2 bases and J dropped 8 bases, with 10 bases sitting between them. CDR3 size: 14 residues. As DNA, the CDR3 is TGTGCCAGCAGCTTAATGGGGGCAACCAACGTCCTGACTTTC. This gives the protein CASSLMGATNVLTF.

CDR3 sequence reads: CAASPTGQGADTQYF. The CDR3 bases are TGTGCCGCATCCCCAACGGGACAGGGTGCAGATACGCAGTATTTT. The J gene is TRBJ2-3, the V gene TRBV18, with 9 bases aligning to TRBD1. The CDR3 contains 15 residues. V lost 11 bases, J lost 4 bases, and 13 bases stayed unmatched. The V gene's germline CDR1 is KGHSH and CDR2 LQKENI.

This chain connects TRBV5-1 to TRBJ1-2, with D perhaps TRBD1 (5 bases). CDR3 length: 15 amino acids. Between the trimmed V and J ends, which lost 4 bases and 7 bases, there was a span of 20 bases. The germline CDR1 and CDR2 sequences are SGHRS and YFSETQ. DNA for the CDR3: TGCGCCAGCAGCCCCTCCGCCTCGCGAACAGGTGGCTACACCTTC. It is translated as CASSPSASRTGGYTF.

This rearrangement joins TRBV4-1 to TRBJ2-3, with no clear D. Trimming stripped 2 bases from V and 0 bases from J, with 15 bases between. Germline CDR1 reads MGHRA; CDR2 reads YSYEKL. The CDR3 contains 17 residues. CDR3 in DNA: TGCGCCAGCAGCCAACCCTTTCGTGGAACCAGCACAGATACGCAGTATTTT. As protein: CASSQPFRGTSTDTQYF.

The chain carries TRBV10-3 and TRBJ2-1, with 7 nucleotides matching TRBD2. This CDR3 is 14 amino acids long. The trim removed 8 bases at V and 2 bases at J, leaving 6 bases unmatched. Germline assignment: CDR1 ENHRY and CDR2 SYGVKD. CDR3 in DNA: TGTGCCATCGCATCTAGCGGTACCTACAATGAGCAGTTCTTC. It codes for CAIASSGTYNEQFF.

This clone was seen more than once but under ten times. The chain links TRBV15 to TRBJ2-4, with 11 positions matching TRBD2. CDR1 and CDR2 (germline): LNHNV, YYDKDF (reference sequence). The trim removed 0 bases at V and 7 bases at J, leaving 5 bases unmatched. The CDR3 has 16 amino acids. CDR3 loop: CATSRDLAGGENIQYF. The DNA of the CDR3 is TGTGCCACCAGCAGAGATCTAGCGGGAGGAGAGAACATTCAGTACTTC.

CDR3 amino acids: CASSPATGSNYGYTF. The CDR3 DNA reads TGTGCCAGCAGTCCAGCGACAGGGAGTAACTATGGCTACACCTTC. The J gene is TRBJ1-2, the V gene TRBV5-4; 7 nucleotides line up with TRBD1. The V segment lost 5 bases and the J segment 1 base; nucleotides outside the gene matches: 8. The CDR3 extends over 15 amino acids. Looked up from germline, CDR1 is SGHNT and CDR2 is YYREEE (reference sequence). Full variable domain (rest looked up from reference TRBV5-4 and TRBJ1-2): ETGVTQSPTHLIKTRGQQVTLRCSSQSGHNTVSWYQQALGQGPQFIFQYYREEENGRGNFPPRFSGLQFPNYSSELNVNALELDDSALYLCASSPATGSNYGYTFGSGTRLTVV.

This clone has just one count. CDR3 protein: CAISEGGGRAGTQYF. CDR3 DNA: TGTGCCATCAGTGAGGGAGGCGGGAGGGCCGGGACCCAGTACTTC. The chain uses TRBV10-3 and TRBJ2-5, with 9 positions matching TRBD2. This CDR3 is built from 15 residues. Germline V lookup: CDR1 ENHRY, CDR2 SYGVKD. The V gene end was trimmed by 2 bases and the J gene end by 7 bases; junction bases not matched to a gene: 8.

The V gene is TRBV6-1, the J gene TRBJ1-3; TRBD1 is a possible D gene (5 bases). CDR1 and CDR2 (germline): MNHNS, SASEGT. The V end was cut by 3 bases, the J end by 4 bases, with 10 bases between. This CDR3 comprises 14 residues. The CDR3 reads CASSDRVPGNTIYF. DNA of the CDR3: TGTGCCAGCAGTGACAGGGTCCCCGGAAACACCATATATTTT.

The chain carries TRBV7-2 and TRBJ2-1, with 7 bases identical to TRBD2. There are 19 residues in the CDR3. Trimming cost V 2 bases and J 4 bases; bases outside gene matches: 17. Per the germline V gene, CDR1 is SGHTA and CDR2 is FQGNSA. The CDR3 reads CASSLMGIQRDSLYNEQFF. The CDR3 DNA follows: TGTGCCAGCAGCTTAATGGGTATCCAGCGGGACTCCCTTTACAATGAGCAGTTCTTC.

V and J are TRBV7-9 and TRBJ2-2; tentative D call: TRBD2 (7 bases). Germline V CDR1 and CDR2: SEHNR, FQNEAQ (reference sequence). V was shortened by 8 bases and J by 5 bases, with 18 bases between the two germline ends. The length of the CDR3 is 15 residues. The CDR3 nucleotides are TGTGCCAGCGGACACGGGGGGCGCGAGACCGGGGAGCTGTTTTTT. This translates into CASGHGGRETGELFF.

The gene calls are TRBV5-1 and TRBJ2-2, with a tentative D call TRBD2 (7 bases). This CDR3 is built from 16 residues. Germline V CDR1 and CDR2: SGHRS, YFSETQ. The germline V and J ends were trimmed by 4 bases and 7 bases, with 20 bases remaining between them. The CDR3 sequence is CASSTRGGAIGGELFF. The CDR3, as DNA: TGCGCCAGCAGCACTAGAGGGGGGGCTATCGGCGGGGAGCTGTTTTTT.

The chain employs TRBV6-1 and TRBJ2-3, with 10 bases that match TRBD2. V gave up 2 bases and J gave up 4 bases; unmatched junction bases: 6. In germline, CDR1 is MNHNS, CDR2 SASEGT. The CDR3 is made up of 16 amino acids. In DNA, the CDR3 is TGTGCCAGCAGTGAAAGGCTAGCGGGAGCCCCAGATACGCAGTATTTT. It codes for CASSERLAGAPDTQYF.

In this sample, this clone turned up a few times. V usage is TRBV7-9 and J usage is TRBJ2-7; 8 bases align to TRBD2. The V gene's germline CDR1 is SEHNR and CDR2 FQNEAQ (reference sequence). The V and J ends lost 6 bases and 0 bases, in that order; junction bases with no gene match: 4. This CDR3 contains 14 residues. CDR3 region: CASSQLAASYEQYF. CDR3 DNA sequence: TGTGCCAGCAGTCAACTAGCGGCCTCCTACGAGCAGTACTTC.

This sequence joins TRBV10-3 and TRBJ2-2; D uncertain. The V and J ends lost 2 bases and 0 bases respectively, with 10 bases between them. This CDR3 is 16 amino acids long. Germline-derived CDR1 and CDR2 are ENHRY and SYGVKD. For the CDR3, the DNA is TGTGCCATCAGTGAGGCAGCTCTACCGAACACCGGGGAGCTGTTTTTT. It codes for CAISEAALPNTGELFF.

The CDR3 region is CASSLTAASITMGYTF. CDR3 nucleotides: TGTGCCAGCAGTTTAACGGCAGCTAGCATAACTATGGGCTACACCTTC. The gene calls are TRBV28 and TRBJ1-2; the D is unclear. CDR1 is MDHEN and CDR2 is SYDVKM in the germline V gene. The germline V and J ends were trimmed by 2 bases and 8 bases, with 21 bases remaining between them. The CDR3 has 16 amino acids.

The CDR3, as DNA: TGCGCCAGCAGTCAATCAGCCCCCCCGGGGTGGGCTGAAGCTTTCTTT. Translating it yields CASSQSAPPGWAEAFF. The chain links TRBV23-1 to TRBJ1-1; D is uncertain. TRBV23-1 belongs to the ORF category, with a function that is uncertain. Trimming took 0 bases from V and 6 from J, leaving 17 bases between them. The length of the CDR3 is 16 residues.

The V gene is TRBV6-6, the J gene TRBJ2-7; TRBD2 agrees at 7 bases. With 6 bases clipped from V and 7 bases from J, the junction kept 12 bases outside the gene matches. Per the germline V gene, CDR1 is MNHNY and CDR2 is SVGAGI (reference sequence). This CDR3 has 14 amino acids. The CDR3 region is CASRRSREAGEQYF. The CDR3 nucleotides read TGTGCCAGCAGGAGGAGTCGGGAAGCGGGGGAGCAGTACTTC.

This sequence joins TRBV19 and TRBJ2-7, with 7 bases fitting TRBD2. Germline assignment: CDR1 LNHDA and CDR2 SQIVND (reference sequence). The CDR3 consists of 15 residues. The J segment lost 2 bases and the V segment lost 1 base, leaving 5 bases of the junction unmatched. The CDR3 region has the DNA TGTGCCAGTAGTATAGTGGCGGGAGAAACCTACGAGCAGTACTTC. Translated, it gives CASSIVAGETYEQYF.

CDR3 DNA: TGTGCCAGCAGCGTAGCCAGGGTCGCAGATACGCAGTATTTT. Amino acids: CASSVARVADTQYF. The V call is TRBV9, the J call TRBJ2-3, with a tentative D call TRBD1 (5 bases). CDR1 is SGDLS, CDR2 YYNGEE, per germline. The germline V and J ends were trimmed by 0 bases and 4 bases, with 9 bases remaining between them. CDR3 length equals 14 residues. Using reference TRBV9 and TRBJ2-3 for the parts outside the CDR3, the full variable domain is DSGVTQTPKHLITATGQRVTLRCSPRSGDLSVYWYQQSLDQGLQFLIQYYNGEERAKGNILERFSAQQFPDLHSELNLSSLELGDSALYFCASSVARVADTQYFGPGTRLTVL.

CDR3 in amino acids: CASSDVPGQGVTDTQYF. The CDR3 DNA reads as TGCGCCAGCAGTGACGTCCCGGGACAGGGGGTCACAGATACGCAGTATTTT. J is TRBJ2-3 and V is TRBV10-1, with TRBD1 identical over 11 bases. The V and J ends lost 3 bases and 2 bases, in that order; junction bases with no gene match: 7. The CDR3 sequence is 17 residues long. The V gene's germline CDR1 is WNHNN and CDR2 SYGVQD (reference sequence).

The CDR3 sequence: CASSLGAMASTDTQYF. DNA for the CDR3: TGTGCCAGCAGCCTTGGGGCGATGGCGAGCACAGATACGCAGTATTTT. The genes are TRBV5-4 and TRBJ2-3, with D possibly matching TRBD1 (5 bases). Trimming cost V 4 bases and J 0 bases, with 15 bases left between them. This CDR3 is built from 16 residues. CDR1 and CDR2 from the germline V gene are SGHNT and YYREEE (reference sequence).

The chain carries TRBV29-1 and TRBJ1-1; D is ambiguous. The CDR3 totals 15 residues. V gave up 4 bases and J gave up 0 bases, with 15 bases separating them. Germline loops: CDR1 SQVTM, CDR2 ANQGSEA. The CDR3 DNA sequence: TGCAGCGTTGCCGGACCGTACACCATGAACACTGAAGCTTTCTTT. This sequence encodes CSVAGPYTMNTEAFF. The full variable domain, with the rest looked up from reference TRBV29-1 and TRBJ1-1, is SAVISQKPSRDICQRGTSLTIQCQVDSQVTMMFWYRQQPGQSLTLIATANQGSEATYESGFVIDKFPISRPNLTFSTLTVSNMSPEDSSIYLCSVAGPYTMNTEAFFGQGTRLTVV.

The chain combines TRBV19 with TRBJ2-7, with a tentative D call TRBD1 (6 bases). The V end was cut by 5 bases, the J end by 2 bases, with 10 bases between. CDR1 LNHDA and CDR2 SQIVND come from the germline V gene (reference sequence). CDR3 length: 13 residues. The CDR3 region has the DNA TGTGCCAGTAGTTTTGGGGGCGCCTACGAGCAGTACTTC. Translated: CASSFGGAYEQYF.

The rearrangement joins TRBV11-2 to TRBJ2-7; no clear D. The CDR3 extends over 13 amino acids. Trimming removed 4 bases from V and 0 bases from J, with 7 bases in between. The germline V gene has CDR1 SGHAT and CDR2 FQNNGV. Here the CDR3 reads CASSSVRSYEQYF. Written as DNA, the CDR3 is TGTGCCAGCAGCTCCGTTCGCTCCTACGAGCAGTACTTC.

The rearrangement links TRBV2 to TRBJ1-2, with 7 bases lining up with TRBD1. V was clipped by 6 bases and J by 6 bases; unmatched bases: 7. Germline-derived CDR1 and CDR2 are SNHLY and FYNNEI. The CDR3 runs 13 residues. The CDR3 loop is CASRPTGINGYTF. In DNA, the CDR3 is TGTGCCAGCAGACCGACAGGGATTAATGGCTACACCTTC.

The chain joins TRBV7-2 to TRBJ1-3, with D tentatively TRBD1 (5 bases). The CDR3 runs 16 residues. Trimming left V 1 base short and J 1 base short, with 11 bases between. The germline gives CDR1 SGHTA, CDR2 FQGNSA. In nucleotides, the CDR3 is TGTGCCAGCAGCTTAGACCCCCCAGGGTCTGGAAACACCATATATTTT. It specifies CASSLDPPGSGNTIYF. The full variable domain, its missing parts supplied by reference TRBV7-2 and TRBJ1-3, is GAGVSQSPSNKVTEKGKDVELRCDPISGHTALYWYRQSLGQGLEFLIYFQGNSAPDKSGLPSDRFSAERTGGSVSTLTIQRTQQEDSAVYLCASSLDPPGSGNTIYFGEGSWLTVV.

This chain uses TRBV18 with TRBJ1-3; D not certain. The germline V and J ends were trimmed by 2 bases and 0 bases, with 14 bases remaining between them. This CDR3 region has 17 residues. Germline loops: CDR1 KGHSH, CDR2 LQKENI. The CDR3 nucleotides read TGTGCCAGCTCACCAGAATCGACACCTCTCTCTGGAAACACCATATATTTT. Amino acids: CASSPESTPLSGNTIYF.

The chain links TRBV7-3 to TRBJ2-3, with a possible D match to TRBD2 (6 bases). Germline CDR1 and CDR2: SGHTA and FQGTGA. V was trimmed by 6 bases and J by 2 bases, leaving 9 bases between them. This CDR3 has 13 residues. CDR3 DNA: TGTGCCAGCAGTCGGGGGAACACAGATACGCAGTATTTT. Translating gives CASSRGNTDTQYF.

This chain links TRBV27 with TRBJ1-2, with a weak D call TRBD1 (6 bases). This CDR3 comprises 15 residues. Germline lookup yields CDR1 MNHEY and CDR2 SMNVEV (reference sequence). Trimming removed 4 bases at V and 6 bases at J, with 18 bases between. DNA of the CDR3: TGTGCCAGCAGTTCTCTCGCAGGGGCTGTTGATGGCTACACCTTC. Encoded protein: CASSSLAGAVDGYTF.

The chain employs TRBV19 and TRBJ1-1; 9 positions agree with TRBD1. The CDR3 runs to 15 residues. Looked up from germline, CDR1 is LNHDA and CDR2 is SQIVND (reference sequence). The J segment lost 7 bases and the V segment lost 5 bases, leaving 11 bases of the junction unmatched. The CDR3: CASSAVDRGWGEAFF. The CDR3, as DNA: TGTGCCAGTAGTGCAGTGGACAGGGGATGGGGTGAAGCTTTCTTT.

This chain connects TRBV28 to TRBJ1-1; D ambiguous. CDR1 is MDHEN, CDR2 SYDVKM, per germline. Trimming shortened V by 8 bases and J by 5 bases, and 12 bases separated the two germline ends. The CDR3 is 12 residues long. The CDR3 spells CASGQRRTEAFF. Here the CDR3 DNA reads TGTGCCAGCGGCCAAAGAAGGACTGAAGCTTTCTTT.